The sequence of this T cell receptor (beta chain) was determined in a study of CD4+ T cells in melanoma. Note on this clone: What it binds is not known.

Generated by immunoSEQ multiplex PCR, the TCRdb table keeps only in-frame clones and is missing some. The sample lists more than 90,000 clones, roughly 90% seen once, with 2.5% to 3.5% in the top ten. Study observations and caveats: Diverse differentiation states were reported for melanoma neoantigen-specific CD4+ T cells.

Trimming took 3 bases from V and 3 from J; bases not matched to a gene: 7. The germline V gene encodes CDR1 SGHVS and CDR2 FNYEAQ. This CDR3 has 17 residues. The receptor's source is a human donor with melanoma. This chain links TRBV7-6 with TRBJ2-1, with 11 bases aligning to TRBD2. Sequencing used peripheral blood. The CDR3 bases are TGTGCCAGCAGCTTTTTCTTAGCGGGGGGGGACTACAATGAGCAGTTCTTC. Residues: CASSFFLAGGDYNEQFF. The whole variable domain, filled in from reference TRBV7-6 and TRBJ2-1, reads GAGVSQSPRYKVTKRGQDVALRCDPISGHVSLYWYRQALGQGPEFLTYFNYEAQQDKSGLPNDRFSAERPEGSISTLTIQRTEQRDSAMYRCASSFFLAGGDYNEQFFGPGTRLTVL.